The 21 T cell receptor beta chains below all came from one sample that was sequenced in a study of cytomegalovirus exposure and HLA in healthy donors. Amplification used 60 Vbeta primers and 13 Jbeta primers. Assay: immunoSEQ multiplex PCR; the TCRdb copy retains only in-frame clones and omits some. The sample carries tens of thousands of clones, around 78% recorded once. Sequenced: PBMCs. Receptors originate from a male donor in good health and CMV-seropositive.

The J gene is TRBJ1-2, the V gene TRBV6-5; 9 bases are a match to TRBD1. This CDR3 region has 14 residues. J gave up 4 bases and V 5 bases, and 5 bases lay outside the gene matches. Per germline, CDR1 MNHEY and CDR2 SVGAGI. As DNA, the CDR3 is TGTGCCAGCAGTCTTACAGGGGGCGGCTATGGCTACACCTTC. Translating it yields CASSLTGGGYGYTF.

The gene calls are TRBV5-1 and TRBJ1-4, with D possibly TRBD1 on 6 matching bases. Germline lookup yields CDR1 SGHRS and CDR2 YFSETQ. The CDR3 is 14 amino acids. V lost 0 bases to trimming and J lost 4 bases, with 7 bases between them. The CDR3 spells CASSLGQDNEKLFF. DNA of the CDR3: TGCGCCAGCAGCTTGGGACAGGATAATGAAAAACTGTTTTTT.

This clone was detected a few times. V gene TRBV7-3 combines with J gene TRBJ2-6; the match to TRBD1 covers 8 bases. V dropped 5 bases and J dropped 3; count of bases not matched to a gene: 6. Germline V lookup: CDR1 SGHTA, CDR2 FQGTGA. The CDR3 is 16 amino acids. The CDR3 DNA reads as TGTGCCAGCAGCCTTAACAGGGGGTTTGGGGCCAACGTCCTGACTTTC. Its translation: CASSLNRGFGANVLTF.

The chain is built from TRBV4-1 and TRBJ1-4; 9 nucleotides line up with TRBD1. Unmatched junction bases numbered 4, after V lost 6 bases and J lost 5 bases. Looked up from germline, CDR1 is MGHRA and CDR2 is YSYEKL. CDR3 length: 14 amino acids. The CDR3 sequence is CASSPGQGNEKLFF. Here the CDR3 DNA reads TGCGCCAGCAGTCCGGGACAGGGAAATGAAAAACTGTTTTTT.

V gene TRBV28 combines with J gene TRBJ2-7; maybe TRBD1 (7 bases). The CDR3 is 14 residues long. Germline assignment: CDR1 MDHEN and CDR2 SYDVKM. Trimming left V 3 bases short and J 6 bases short, with 15 bases between. The CDR3 DNA reads as TGTGCCAGCAGTTTGAGTCAGGGGGGTAGCGAGCAGTACTTC. It yields the protein CASSLSQGGSEQYF.

This clone is a singleton in its sample. This sequence joins TRBV4-2 and TRBJ2-5; 9 nucleotides match TRBD2. Germline values: CDR1 LGHNA, CDR2 YNFKEQ. Trimming cost V 0 bases and J 2 bases; bases outside gene matches: 10. This CDR3 is 18 amino acids long. The CDR3 sequence is CASSQERDSGGLQETQYF. CDR3 coding DNA: TGTGCCAGCAGCCAAGAACGAGACAGCGGGGGGCTTCAAGAGACCCAGTACTTC.

In this sample, this clone turned up once. In nucleotides, the CDR3 is TGTGCCATCAGTGAGTCAATCGGACTAGCGGATAGATACGAGCAGTACTTC. Translating gives CAISESIGLADRYEQYF. This chain connects TRBV10-3 to TRBJ2-7; 10 positions agree with TRBD2. Germline V lookup: CDR1 ENHRY, CDR2 SYGVKD. The CDR3 is 17 residues long. Trimming cost V 0 bases and J 4 bases; bases outside gene matches: 9.

This chain connects TRBV19 to TRBJ2-3, with 11 bases identical to TRBD2. Looked up from germline, CDR1 is LNHDA and CDR2 is SQIVND (reference sequence). This CDR3 is built from 13 residues. After removal of 7 bases from V and 10 bases from J, the junction contained 7 bases not matched to a gene. CDR3 sequence (DNA): TGTGCCAGTACAGGGACTAGCGGTAATCCGCAGTATTTT. Translated: CASTGTSGNPQYF. The full variable domain, with the rest looked up from reference TRBV19 and TRBJ2-3, is DGGITQSPKYLFRKEGQNVTLSCEQNLNHDAMYWYRQDPGQGLRLIYYSQIVNDFQKGDIAEGYSVSREKKESFPLTVTSAQKNPTAFYLCASTGTSGNPQYFGPGTRLTVL.

The chain is built from TRBV30 and TRBJ2-1; D is uncertain. The CDR3 covers 14 residues. Germline CDR1 reads GTSNPN; CDR2 reads SVGIG (reference sequence). V was trimmed by 2 bases and J by 0 bases, leaving 8 bases between them. The CDR3 DNA is TGTGCCTGGAGTAGCAAGCGCTCCTACAATGAGCAGTTCTTC. Translation: CAWSSKRSYNEQFF.

This chain links TRBV5-1 with TRBJ2-3, with 11 bases that match TRBD2. J was trimmed by 6 bases and V by 2 bases; bases with no gene match: 5. This CDR3 has 15 amino acids. Germline CDR1 is SGHRS and CDR2 is YFSETQ. The CDR3 protein is CASSFSGRVLDTQYF. CDR3 DNA sequence: TGCGCCAGCAGCTTTAGCGGGAGGGTTTTGGATACGCAGTATTTT.

The chain joins TRBV19 to TRBJ1-5; tentative D call: TRBD1 (5 bases). With 5 bases removed from V and 4 bases from J, the gap between germline ends came to 9 bases. This CDR3 has 13 amino acids. In germline, CDR1 is LNHDA, CDR2 SQIVND (reference sequence). CDR3 region: CASSSGWNQPQHF. CDR3 DNA sequence: TGTGCCAGTAGTTCAGGGTGGAATCAGCCCCAGCATTTT.

J is TRBJ1-6 and V is TRBV5-8, with 8 bases aligning to TRBD1. Losses at the gene ends were 4 bases for V and 6 bases for J; bases not matched to a gene: 12. Germline loops: CDR1 SGHTS, CDR2 YDEGEE. The CDR3 loop spans 17 amino acids. The DNA for the CDR3 is TGTGCCAGCAGCAAGACCCCGACAGGGGTCTTTAATTCACCCCTCCACTTT. Translating it yields CASSKTPTGVFNSPLHF.

This clone was counted once. The chain joins TRBV18 to TRBJ2-2; TRBD2 matches 7 bases. The J segment lost 0 bases and the V segment lost 2 bases, leaving 6 bases of the junction unmatched. The CDR3 covers 17 residues. From germline, CDR1 is KGHSH and CDR2 LQKENI. Written as DNA, the CDR3 is TGTGCCAGCTCACCAGGGCTAGCGGTCGCGAACACCGGGGAGCTGTTTTTT. This codes for CASSPGLAVANTGELFF. The full variable domain, completed using reference TRBV18 and TRBJ2-2, is NAGVMQNPRHLVRRRGQEARLRCSPMKGHSHVYWYRQLPEEGLKFMVYLQKENIIDESGMPKERFSAEFPKEGPSILRIQQVVRGDSAAYFCASSPGLAVANTGELFFGEGSRLTVL.

The chain has TRBV7-9 and TRBJ2-5, with TRBD2 as a possible D gene (6 bases). The assigned J gene may be wrong: the sequence end matches TRBJ2-7 better. The CDR3 sequence is 14 residues long. Germline lookup yields CDR1 SEHNR and CDR2 FQNEAQ (reference sequence). CDR3 coding DNA: TGTGCCAGCAGCTTAGTAGTCGGGGGTTCCGAGCAGTACTTC. Encoded protein: CASSLVVGGSEQYF.

The gene calls are TRBV6-5 and TRBJ1-5; D gene ambiguous. Trimming pared 6 bases from V and 9 bases from J, leaving 12 bases between. CDR1 MNHEY and CDR2 SVGAGI come from the germline V gene. This CDR3 has 12 amino acids. The CDR3 sequence: CASRAWAGPQHF. For the CDR3, the DNA is TGTGCCAGCAGGGCTTGGGCGGGGCCCCAGCATTTT.

This clone has only one observation. The chain recombines TRBV19 with TRBJ2-4; 8 bases align to TRBD1. V trimming: 4 bases; J trimming: 6 bases; junction bases outside the gene matches: 8. Germline values: CDR1 LNHDA, CDR2 SQIVND (reference sequence). The CDR3 runs 15 residues. CDR3 nucleotides: TGTGCCAGTAGTAGCCAGGGGACAGGTGGAAACATTCAGTACTTC. The encoded protein is CASSSQGTGGNIQYF.

In this sample, this clone turned up once. The chain recombines TRBV5-1 with TRBJ2-7; TRBD1 aligns across 7 bases. CDR1 is SGHRS, CDR2 YFSETQ, per germline. The junction had 12 bases not matched to a gene; V was cut back by 5 bases and J by 7 bases. The CDR3 is 14 residues long. This chain's CDR3 is CASSYDRDAVEQYF. In nucleotides, the CDR3 is TGCGCCAGCAGTTATGACAGGGACGCCGTGGAGCAGTACTTC.

The CDR3 sequence is CASSLTGSTNEKLFF. DNA of the CDR3: TGTGCCAGCAGTTTGACAGGATCAACTAATGAAAAACTGTTTTTT. The rearrangement uses TRBV11-2 and TRBJ1-4, with a weak D call TRBD1 (6 bases). Between the trimmed V and J ends, which lost 6 bases and 0 bases, there was a span of 11 bases. CDR1 is SGHAT and CDR2 is FQNNGV in the germline V gene. This CDR3 is built from 15 residues. The entire variable domain, with the rest obtained from reference TRBV11-2 and TRBJ1-4, is as follows: EAGVAQSPRYKIIEKRQSVAFWCNPISGHATLYWYQQILGQGPKLLIQFQNNGVVDDSQLPKDRFSAERLKGVDSTLKIQPAKLEDSAVYLCASSLTGSTNEKLFFGSGTQLSVL.

On this clone: At one end the junction does not follow the germline gene, possibly because of a read error. V and J are TRBV5-4 and TRBJ2-7; perhaps TRBD1 as D (5 bases). From germline, CDR1 is SGHNT and CDR2 YYREEE (reference sequence). The CDR3 has 14 residues. CDR3 amino acids: CASSQGQGTYEQYF. The CDR3 DNA reads as TGCGCCAGCAGCCAAGGGCAGGGTACCTACGAGCAGTACTTC. Full variable domain (missing parts from reference TRBV5-4 and TRBJ2-7): ETGVTQSPTHLIKTRGQQVTLRCSSQSGHNTVSWYQQALGQGPQFIFQYYREEENGRGNFPPRFSGLQFPNYSSELNVNALELDDSALYLCASSQGQGTYEQYFGPGTRLTVT.

The V gene is TRBV7-2, the J gene TRBJ1-1, with D maybe TRBD1 (5 bases). Trimming shortened V by 3 bases and J by 6 bases, and 5 bases separated the two germline ends. This CDR3 comprises 11 residues. Germline CDR1 reads SGHTA; CDR2 reads FQGNSA. The CDR3 sequence: CASSLTAEAFF. In DNA, the CDR3 is TGTGCCAGCAGCTTGACAGCTGAAGCTTTCTTT.

The rearrangement joins TRBV27 to TRBJ1-1; maybe TRBD1 (6 bases). This CDR3 comprises 16 residues. Germline V gives CDR1 MNHEY, CDR2 SMNVEV (reference sequence). V was shortened by 2 bases and J by 4 bases, with 17 bases between the two germline ends. This chain's CDR3 is CASSLGSRGAATEAFF. CDR3 in DNA: TGTGCCAGCAGTTTAGGGTCTCGGGGGGCAGCCACTGAAGCTTTCTTT.